One and the same sample provided the 27 T cell receptor beta chains below, sequenced in a study of blood T cell repertoires in COVID-19. The assay was immunoSEQ multiplex PCR, and TCRdb's table has in-frame clones only and misses some. The table includes about 240,000 clones, 88% detected once. Sequenced: peripheral blood. The origin of the receptors is a woman in her thirties or forties who had recovered from COVID-19.

The rearrangement links TRBV24-1 to TRBJ2-5; possibly TRBD2 for D (7 bases). Germline loops: CDR1 KGHDR, CDR2 SFDVKD. Trimming removed 2 bases from V and 5 bases from J, with 20 bases in between. The CDR3 totals 17 residues. The CDR3 here is CATSDSRTGGAIETQYF. The CDR3 nucleotides read TGTGCCACCAGTGATTCCCGGACTGGGGGGGCGATTGAGACCCAGTACTTC.

This chain connects TRBV20-1 to TRBJ1-1; D is unresolved. The CDR3 extends over 12 amino acids. Trimming took 3 bases from V and 4 from J, leaving 9 bases between them. Germline V gives CDR1 DFQATT, CDR2 SNEGSKA (reference sequence). CDR3 DNA sequence: TGCAGTGCTAGTGGGCCGGGCACTGAAGCTTTCTTT. This encodes CSASGPGTEAFF.

The genes are TRBV19 and TRBJ2-1; a weak D match, TRBD2 (6 bases). CDR3 size: 15 residues. Germline V lookup: CDR1 LNHDA, CDR2 SQIVND (reference sequence). The ends were cut back, 5 bases at V and 1 base at J, with 12 bases in the middle. The CDR3 DNA follows: TGTGCCAGTAGTTCAGCGGGCAATTCCTACAATGAGCAGTTCTTC. This translates into CASSSAGNSYNEQFF.

The V call is TRBV6-5, the J call TRBJ2-1, with TRBD2 matching over 9 bases. With V trimmed by 0 bases and J by 7 bases, 4 bases remained unmatched. The germline gives CDR1 MNHEY, CDR2 SVGAGI. The CDR3 is made up of 15 amino acids. Here the CDR3 DNA reads TGTGCCAGCAGTTACTCTGGACTAGCGAGGAATGAGCAGTTCTTC. Amino acids: CASSYSGLARNEQFF.

The gene calls are TRBV7-3 and TRBJ1-5; no clear D gene. The CDR3 contains 16 residues. Trimming removed 1 base from V and 6 bases from J, with 16 bases in between. Germline V gene data show CDR1 as SGHTA and CDR2 as FQGTGA. The CDR3 DNA follows: TGTGCCAGCAGCTTAAGAGTCCTTGGGCCAGGTCAGCCCCAGCATTTT. The encoded protein is CASSLRVLGPGQPQHF. The full variable domain, with the rest looked up from reference TRBV7-3 and TRBJ1-5, is GAGVSQTPSNKVTEKGKYVELRCDPISGHTALYWYRQSLGQGPEFLIYFQGTGAADDSGLPNDRFFAVRPEGSVSTLKIQRTERGDSAVYLCASSLRVLGPGQPQHFGDGTRLSIL.

The chain uses TRBV30 and TRBJ2-5, with TRBD2 matching over 8 bases. Losses at the gene ends were 5 bases for V and 5 bases for J; bases not matched to a gene: 7. Germline CDR1 and CDR2: GTSNPN and SVGIG (reference sequence). CDR3 length equals 13 residues. The CDR3 protein is CAWGGGGPETQYF. The CDR3 bases are TGTGCCTGGGGCGGCGGGGGGCCCGAGACCCAGTACTTC.

The chain couples TRBV15 to TRBJ2-7, with TRBD1 identical over 11 bases. Unmatched junction bases numbered 1, after V lost 0 bases and J lost 3 bases. Germline assignment: CDR1 LNHNV and CDR2 YYDKDF (reference sequence). The length of the CDR3 is 15 residues. CDR3 DNA: TGTGCCACCAGCAGAGACGGGACAGGGGGCTACGAGCAGTACTTC. Its translation is CATSRDGTGGYEQYF.

The chain joins TRBV30 to TRBJ1-5; D possibly corresponds to TRBD1 (6 bases). Germline V gene lookup returns CDR1 GTSNPN and CDR2 SVGIG (reference sequence). There are 14 residues in the CDR3. V lost 0 bases, J lost 7 bases, and 13 bases lay in between. The CDR3 protein is CAWSVAGARQPQHF. DNA for the CDR3: TGTGCCTGGAGTGTTGCGGGGGCCAGGCAGCCCCAGCATTTT.

The CDR3 loop is CASSQEGSGAYGYTF. The CDR3, as DNA: TGCGCCAGCAGCCAAGAAGGGTCAGGGGCCTATGGCTACACCTTC. The chain links TRBV4-3 to TRBJ1-2, with a tentative D call TRBD1 (6 bases). Germline V gene lookup returns CDR1 LGHNA and CDR2 YSLEER. The V end lost 0 bases, the J end lost 4 bases, and 12 bases lay between the germline ends. The CDR3 extends over 15 amino acids.

The chain's CDR3 is CASSLSGSGDTEAFF. CDR3 DNA: TGTGCCAGCAGTTTATCTGGCTCAGGGGACACTGAAGCTTTCTTT. The rearrangement links TRBV27 to TRBJ1-1, with TRBD1 as a possible D gene (6 bases). The CDR3 loop spans 15 amino acids. Trimming removed 0 bases from V and 3 bases from J, with 11 bases in between. Germline V gives CDR1 MNHEY, CDR2 SMNVEV (reference sequence).

The sample holds one count of this clone. This chain connects TRBV6-6 to TRBJ1-5; D gene unclear. The V gene lost 5 bases and the J gene lost 7 bases, with 12 bases spanning the gap. The length of the CDR3 is 13 residues. From germline, CDR1 is MNHNY and CDR2 SVGAGI (reference sequence). DNA of the CDR3: TGTGCCAGCAGTCCCAAATCCCCCCAGCCCCAGCATTTT. This translates into CASSPKSPQPQHF.

The V gene is TRBV7-6, the J gene TRBJ1-3; 11 positions agree with TRBD1. CDR1 is SGHVS, CDR2 FNYEAQ, per germline. V lost 4 bases, J lost 10 bases, and 12 bases stayed unmatched. The CDR3 spans 16 residues. This CDR3 reads CASSSPGRDRGSTIYF. In DNA, the CDR3 is TGTGCCAGCAGCTCCCCGGGCCGGGACAGGGGGTCGACCATATATTTT.

This clone was detected a few times. This sequence joins TRBV18 and TRBJ1-2; 8 nucleotides align to TRBD1. The CDR3 consists of 14 residues. The V gene's germline CDR1 is KGHSH and CDR2 LQKENI. With 3 bases clipped from V and 7 bases from J, the junction kept 7 bases outside the gene matches. This CDR3 reads CASSPTGVPPGYTF. CDR3 in DNA: TGTGCCAGCTCACCGACAGGGGTACCTCCTGGCTACACCTTC.

This clone was seen more than once but under ten times. Here the CDR3 reads CASSQVPNQPQHF. Written as DNA, the CDR3 is TGTGCCAGCAGCCAAGTTCCAAATCAGCCCCAGCATTTT. The rearrangement joins TRBV4-2 to TRBJ1-5, with D unclear. Germline values: CDR1 LGHNA, CDR2 YNFKEQ. V shed 1 base and J shed 4 bases, with 5 bases lying between them. The CDR3 is 13 amino acids.

The gene calls are TRBV5-6 and TRBJ1-5, with D maybe TRBD1 (6 bases). Germline CDR1 reads SGHDT; CDR2 reads YYEEEE. V was shortened by 2 bases and J by 5 bases, with 8 bases between the two germline ends. CDR3 size: 13 residues. CDR3 sequence: CASSFGGHQPQHF. CDR3 bases: TGTGCCAGCAGCTTCGGGGGGCATCAGCCCCAGCATTTT.

The chain is built from TRBV7-9 and TRBJ2-3; maybe TRBD2 (5 bases). Trimming took 5 bases from V and 4 from J, leaving 16 bases between them. CDR1 is SEHNR and CDR2 is FQNEAQ in the germline V gene (reference sequence). This CDR3 has 15 amino acids. CDR3 sequence (DNA): TGTGCCAGCAGCCCCCCGAGGGCTGGTGCAGATACGCAGTATTTT. It is translated as CASSPPRAGADTQYF.

This clone was seen a single time. This chain uses TRBV6-1 with TRBJ2-2, with D perhaps TRBD1 (6 bases). Per the germline V gene, CDR1 is MNHNS and CDR2 is SASEGT. Trimming took 0 bases from V and 6 from J, leaving 11 bases between them. This CDR3 region has 15 residues. CDR3 in amino acids: CASSEAPWTAGELFF. The CDR3 nucleotides read TGTGCCAGCAGTGAAGCACCTTGGACAGCCGGGGAGCTGTTTTTT.

The V and J genes are TRBV4-3 and TRBJ2-1; D might be TRBD2 (5 bases). Between the trimmed V and J ends, which lost 0 bases and 4 bases, there was a span of 13 bases. The CDR3 is made up of 16 amino acids. CDR1 LGHNA and CDR2 YSLEER come from the germline V gene. The CDR3 sequence: CASSQEVLAPYNEQFF. The CDR3 DNA sequence: TGCGCCAGCAGCCAAGAGGTGCTAGCCCCGTACAATGAGCAGTTCTTC.

The chain joins TRBV24-1 to TRBJ2-1; 9 bases align to TRBD2. V shed 5 bases and J 5 bases; nucleotides not matched to a gene: 9. This CDR3 comprises 16 residues. Germline CDR1 and CDR2: KGHDR and SFDVKD. In nucleotides, the CDR3 is TGTGCCACCAGTGTAGGCGGGGCTAGCGGGAACAATGAGCAGTTCTTC. This gives the protein CATSVGGASGNNEQFF.

The chain carries TRBV5-1 and TRBJ2-2, with 8 bases aligning to TRBD2. The germline V gene encodes CDR1 SGHRS and CDR2 YFSETQ. Trimming at V came to 0 bases and at J to 3 bases, leaving 4 bases not matched to a gene. The CDR3 is 16 residues long. CDR3 bases: TGCGCCAGCAGCTTGGTTGGACTAGCCCACACCGGGGAGCTGTTTTTT. It codes for CASSLVGLAHTGELFF.

This clone was picked up one time. This chain uses TRBV5-5 with TRBJ1-2, with TRBD1 as a possible D gene (6 bases). Germline lookup yields CDR1 SGHKS and CDR2 YYEKEE (reference sequence). Trimming took off 4 bases at V and 8 bases at J, with 15 bases between the two ends. This CDR3 contains 13 residues. The CDR3 DNA sequence: TGTGCCAGCAGCGCCTTACAGGGCTGGGGCTACACCTTC. It yields the protein CASSALQGWGYTF.

This clone was seen just once. The chain joins TRBV7-2 to TRBJ1-1, with 12 bases that match TRBD1. Germline CDR1 SGHTA, CDR2 FQGNSA. The CDR3 runs 15 residues. After removal of 4 bases from V and 5 bases from J, the junction contained 5 bases not matched to a gene. The CDR3 nucleotides read TGTGCCAGCAGCTCGGGACAGGGGGCCGAGACTGAAGCTTTCTTT. Its translation is CASSSGQGAETEAFF. The full variable domain, with the rest looked up from reference TRBV7-2 and TRBJ1-1, is GAGVSQSPSNKVTEKGKDVELRCDPISGHTALYWYRQSLGQGLEFLIYFQGNSAPDKSGLPSDRFSAERTGGSVSTLTIQRTQQEDSAVYLCASSSGQGAETEAFFGQGTRLTVV.

V is TRBV3-1 (or the pseudogene TRBV3-2) and J is TRBJ1-1; D perhaps matches TRBD1 (5 bases). Trimming took off 7 bases at V and 5 bases at J, with 14 bases between the two ends. The CDR3 has 13 amino acids. Germline-derived CDR1 and CDR2 are LGHDT and YNNKEL (reference sequence). The CDR3 bases are TGTGCCAGCAACCCTCTGGGGGGGACTGAAGCTTTCTTT. Protein product: CASNPLGGTEAFF.

V and J are TRBV3-1 (or the pseudogene TRBV3-2) and TRBJ1-3; TRBD1 agrees at 7 bases. Per the germline V gene, CDR1 is LGHDT and CDR2 is YNNKEL (reference sequence). V trimming: 2 bases; J trimming: 0 bases; junction bases outside the gene matches: 13. This CDR3 contains 19 residues. Here the CDR3 reads CASSQNPGQERNSGNTIYF. As DNA, the CDR3 is TGTGCCAGCAGCCAAAATCCCGGACAGGAACGAAACTCTGGAAACACCATATATTTT.

This rearrangement joins TRBV27 to TRBJ2-1; perhaps TRBD1 as D (6 bases). The CDR3 is made up of 13 amino acids. Trimming left V 5 bases short and J 6 bases short, with 11 bases between. The germline gives CDR1 MNHEY, CDR2 SMNVEV (reference sequence). The CDR3 here is CASSPTGTNEQFF. The CDR3 DNA sequence: TGTGCCAGCAGTCCGACAGGAACCAATGAGCAGTTCTTC.

The chain has TRBV10-3 and TRBJ2-1, with 11 bases matching TRBD1. CDR3 size: 16 residues. The J segment lost 6 bases and the V segment lost 1 base, leaving 5 bases of the junction unmatched. The germline V gene encodes CDR1 ENHRY and CDR2 SYGVKD. CDR3 in amino acids: CAISEWGTGGINEQFF. The CDR3 region has the DNA TGTGCCATCAGTGAGTGGGGGACAGGGGGGATCAATGAGCAGTTCTTC.

This clone was seen a few times. The chain links TRBV6-2 or TRBV6-3 to TRBJ2-7, with D maybe TRBD2 (7 bases). The CDR3 totals 13 residues. Germline V gives CDR1 MNHEY, CDR2 SVGEGT. Trimming left V 5 bases short and J 7 bases short, with 15 bases between. This chain's CDR3 is CASSPGEGREQYF. DNA of the CDR3: TGTGCCAGCAGTCCAGGGGAGGGTAGAGAGCAGTACTTC.